The source of this TCR beta chain is a study of T cell repertoires in cytomegalovirus infection. At the level of the study: CMV infection plus the matching HLA type was flagged by public TCR beta signatures. Study outcomes and limitations: CMV-specific TCR beta clonotypes restricted by HLA-C dominated the ex vivo response.

This clonotype was observed a handful of times. Its specificity is not known. One entry per CDR3 protein results from TCRdb running MiXCR on the reads. The sample yields around 100,000 distinct CDR3 sequences, 15% to 20% seen once. The receptor was isolated from a human donor in good health (CMV status not recorded). Some clones in this sample may be carry-over from other donors' samples. The sample comprised PBMCs.

Written as DNA, the CDR3 is TGTGCCAGCAGCTTCTTCCCGGAGACCCAGTACTTC. This translates into CASSFFPETQYF. The chain employs TRBV5-5 and TRBJ2-5, with D unclear. The CDR3 is 12 residues long. The V gene lost 2 bases and the J gene lost 5 bases, with 7 bases spanning the gap. CDR1 and CDR2 from the germline V gene are SGHKS and YYEKEE (reference sequence).